This record concerns one T cell receptor (beta chain) sequence. Its matching antigen is unknown. Time point denoted: newly diagnosed GD, antithyroid drugs for less than 3 months. Isolated PBMC RNA provided the starting material for the TCR library. EDTA tubes held approximately 9 milliliters of peripheral blood from each patient. Germline-derived CDR1 and CDR2 are DFQATT and SNEGSKA (reference sequence). The CDR3 contains 13 residues. This entry belongs to a study of regulatory T cells in long-lasting Graves disease. Overall study findings and caveats: Persistent Graves' disease cases displayed lower TCR diversity than newly diagnosed ones.

Libraries of TCR beta came from iRepertoire HTBI primers plus Arm-PCR of CDR3 regions. TCRdb re-analysed the multiplex PCR reads in MiXCR, keeping a single row per CDR3 protein. The table has about 620,000 distinct CDR3 sequences, approximately 15% seen once. The sample was also reused in another study, on T cells in Graves' hyperthyroidism and ophthalmopathy. That source notes: The HTBI primer set served for first-round RT-PCR of the TCR CDR3.

The rearrangement joins TRBV20-1 to TRBJ2-1; 9 nucleotides agree with TRBD2. The specimen was peripheral blood mononuclear cells (PBMCs), collected at new diagnosis, from a patient treated with antithyroid drugs. The receptor's source is a woman aged 25 to 39 with Graves disease. CDR3 nucleotide sequence: TGCAGCGCCCGTGGTAGCGGGAGCTATGAGCAGTTCTTC. This translates into CSARGSGSYEQFF.